This T cell receptor beta chain is from a study of technical replicates of blood from a handful of donors. J was trimmed by 4 bases and V by 0 bases; bases with no gene match: 4. CDR1 is SGHNT, CDR2 YYREEE, per germline (reference sequence). This CDR3 spans 15 amino acids. Measured with immunoSEQ multiplex PCR; TCRdb has only the in-frame clones, and not every one. The sample comprises 82,000 or so clones, over 95% of which are singletons, and approximately 0.41% rests with the top ten. The chain uses TRBV5-4 and TRBJ1-2; 9 bases fit TRBD1. This receptor was identified in a human donor in good health. The sample consisted of T cells isolated from PBMCs. The CDR3 DNA is TGTGCCAGCAGCTTGGGGGACAGGGTGGCCTATGGCTACACCTTC. Its translation: CASSLGDRVAYGYTF.